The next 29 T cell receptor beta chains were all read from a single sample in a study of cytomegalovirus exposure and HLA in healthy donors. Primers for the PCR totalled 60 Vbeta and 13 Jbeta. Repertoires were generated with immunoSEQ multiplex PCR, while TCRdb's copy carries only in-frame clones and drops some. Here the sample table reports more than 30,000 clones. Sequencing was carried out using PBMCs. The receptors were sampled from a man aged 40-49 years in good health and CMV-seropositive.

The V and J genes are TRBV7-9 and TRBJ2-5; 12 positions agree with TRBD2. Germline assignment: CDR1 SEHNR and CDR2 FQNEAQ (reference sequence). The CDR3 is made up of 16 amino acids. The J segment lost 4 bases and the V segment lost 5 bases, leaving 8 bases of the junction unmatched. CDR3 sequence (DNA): TGTGCCAGCAGCCCAAAAGGACTAGCGGGAACAGAGACCCAGTACTTC. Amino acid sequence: CASSPKGLAGTETQYF.

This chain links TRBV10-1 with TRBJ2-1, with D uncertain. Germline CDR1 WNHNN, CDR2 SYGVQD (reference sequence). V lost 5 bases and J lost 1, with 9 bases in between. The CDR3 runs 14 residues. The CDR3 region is CASSLGPSYNEQFF. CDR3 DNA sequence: TGCGCCAGCAGTCTAGGCCCATCCTACAATGAGCAGTTCTTC.

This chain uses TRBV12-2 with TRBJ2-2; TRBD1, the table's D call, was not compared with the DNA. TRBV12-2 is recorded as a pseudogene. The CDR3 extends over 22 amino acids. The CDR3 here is CASRLVHILTGDRGQHTGELFF. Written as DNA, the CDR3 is TGTGCAAGTCGCTTAGTACACATCCTCACCGGCGACAGGGGACAACACACCGGGGAGCTGTTTTTT.

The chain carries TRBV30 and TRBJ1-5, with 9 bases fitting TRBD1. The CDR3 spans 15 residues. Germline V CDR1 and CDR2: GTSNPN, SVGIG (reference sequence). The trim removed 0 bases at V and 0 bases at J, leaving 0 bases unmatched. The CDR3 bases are TGTGCCTGGAGTGTACAGGGGGCTAGCAATCAGCCCCAGCATTTT. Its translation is CAWSVQGASNQPQHF.

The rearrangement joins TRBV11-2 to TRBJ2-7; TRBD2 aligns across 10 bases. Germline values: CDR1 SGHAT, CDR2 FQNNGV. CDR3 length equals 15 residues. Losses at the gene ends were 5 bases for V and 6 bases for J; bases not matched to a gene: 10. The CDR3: CASSSGAGGPSEQYF. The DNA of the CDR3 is TGTGCCAGCAGCAGTGGAGCGGGAGGGCCCTCCGAGCAGTACTTC.

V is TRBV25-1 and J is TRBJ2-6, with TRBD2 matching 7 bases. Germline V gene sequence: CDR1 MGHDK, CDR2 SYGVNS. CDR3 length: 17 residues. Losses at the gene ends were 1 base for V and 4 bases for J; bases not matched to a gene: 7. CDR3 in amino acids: CASSESGEGTGANVLTF. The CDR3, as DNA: TGTGCCAGCAGTGAATCTGGGGAGGGAACCGGGGCCAACGTCCTGACTTTC. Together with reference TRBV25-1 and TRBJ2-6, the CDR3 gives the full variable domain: EADIYQTPRYLVIGTGKKITLECSQTMGHDKMYWYQQDPGMELHLIHYSYGVNSTEKGDLSSESTVSRIRTEHFPLTLESARPSHTSQYLCASSESGEGTGANVLTFGAGSRLTVL.

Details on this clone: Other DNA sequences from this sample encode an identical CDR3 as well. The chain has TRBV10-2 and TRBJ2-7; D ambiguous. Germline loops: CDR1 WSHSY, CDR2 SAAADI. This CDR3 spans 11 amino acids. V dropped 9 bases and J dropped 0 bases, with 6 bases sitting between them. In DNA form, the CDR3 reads TGCGCCAGTGGAGCCTCCTACGAGCAGTACTTC. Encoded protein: CASGASYEQYF.

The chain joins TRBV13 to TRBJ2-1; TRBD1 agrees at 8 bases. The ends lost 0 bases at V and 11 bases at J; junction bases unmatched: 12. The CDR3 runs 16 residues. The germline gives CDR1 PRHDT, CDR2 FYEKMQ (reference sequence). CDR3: CASSLGQGAGGYKQFF. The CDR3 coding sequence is TGTGCCAGCAGCTTAGGCCAGGGGGCCGGGGGTTATAAGCAGTTCTTC.

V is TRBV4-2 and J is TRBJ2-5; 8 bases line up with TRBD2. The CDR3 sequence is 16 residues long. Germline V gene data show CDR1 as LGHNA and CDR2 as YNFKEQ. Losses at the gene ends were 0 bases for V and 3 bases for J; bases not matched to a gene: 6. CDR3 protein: CASSQDPNGREETQYF. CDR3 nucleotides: TGTGCCAGCAGCCAAGATCCCAACGGGAGGGAAGAGACCCAGTACTTC.

The CDR3 DNA reads TGTGCCAGCAGCAATCTAGCGGGAGAAGGCACAGATACGCAGTATTTT. This codes for CASSNLAGEGTDTQYF. The chain couples TRBV28 to TRBJ2-3; 10 positions match TRBD2. V lost 6 bases and J lost 1; bases outside the gene matches: 7. The germline CDR1 and CDR2 sequences are MDHEN and SYDVKM. The CDR3 is 16 amino acids.

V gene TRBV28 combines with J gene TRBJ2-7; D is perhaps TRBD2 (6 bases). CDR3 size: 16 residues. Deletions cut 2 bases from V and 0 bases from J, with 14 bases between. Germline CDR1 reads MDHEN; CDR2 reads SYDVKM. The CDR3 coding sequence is TGTGCCAGCAGTTTACCGGGAGCCATTAGCTCCTACGAGCAGTACTTC. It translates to CASSLPGAISSYEQYF.

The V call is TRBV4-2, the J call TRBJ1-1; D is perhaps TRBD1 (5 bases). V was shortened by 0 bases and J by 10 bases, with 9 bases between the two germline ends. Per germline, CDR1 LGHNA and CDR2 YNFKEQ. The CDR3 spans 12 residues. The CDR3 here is CASSQDAGRAFF. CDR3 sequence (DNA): TGTGCCAGCAGCCAAGATGCAGGGCGAGCTTTCTTT.

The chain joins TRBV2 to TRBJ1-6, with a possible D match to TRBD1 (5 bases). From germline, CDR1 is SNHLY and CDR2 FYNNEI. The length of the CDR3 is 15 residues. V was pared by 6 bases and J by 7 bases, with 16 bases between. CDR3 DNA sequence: TGTGCCAGCAGAAAAAGCGGGGAGGGGAATTCACCCCTCCACTTT. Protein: CASRKSGEGNSPLHF. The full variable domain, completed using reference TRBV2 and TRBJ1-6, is EPEVTQTPSHQVTQMGQEVILRCVPISNHLYFYWYRQILGQKVEFLVSFYNNEISEKSEIFDDQFSVERPDGSNFTLKIRSTKLEDSAMYFCASRKSGEGNSPLHFGNGTRLTVT.

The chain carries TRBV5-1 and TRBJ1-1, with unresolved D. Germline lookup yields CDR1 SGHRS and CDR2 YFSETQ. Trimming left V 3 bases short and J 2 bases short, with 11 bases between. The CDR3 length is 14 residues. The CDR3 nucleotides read TGCGCCAGCAGCTCATCGACACTTAACACTGAAGCTTTCTTT. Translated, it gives CASSSSTLNTEAFF.

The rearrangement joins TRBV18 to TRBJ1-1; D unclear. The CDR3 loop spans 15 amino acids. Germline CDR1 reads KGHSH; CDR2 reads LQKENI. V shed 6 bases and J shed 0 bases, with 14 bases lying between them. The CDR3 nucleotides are TGTGCCAGCTCCCCCTCCGAGCGTATGAACACTGAAGCTTTCTTT. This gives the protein CASSPSERMNTEAFF. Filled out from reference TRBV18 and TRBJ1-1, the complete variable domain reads NAGVMQNPRHLVRRRGQEARLRCSPMKGHSHVYWYRQLPEEGLKFMVYLQKENIIDESGMPKERFSAEFPKEGPSILRIQQVVRGDSAAYFCASSPSERMNTEAFFGQGTRLTVV.

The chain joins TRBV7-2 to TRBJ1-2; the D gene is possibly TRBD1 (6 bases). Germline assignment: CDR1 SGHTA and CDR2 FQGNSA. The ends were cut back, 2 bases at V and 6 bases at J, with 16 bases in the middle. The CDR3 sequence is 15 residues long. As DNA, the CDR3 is TGTGCCAGCAGCTTACCCACAGGGAGAAGTCATGGCTACACCTTC. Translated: CASSLPTGRSHGYTF. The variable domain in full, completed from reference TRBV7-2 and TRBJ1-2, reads GAGVSQSPSNKVTEKGKDVELRCDPISGHTALYWYRQSLGQGLEFLIYFQGNSAPDKSGLPSDRFSAERTGGSVSTLTIQRTQQEDSAVYLCASSLPTGRSHGYTFGSGTRLTVV.

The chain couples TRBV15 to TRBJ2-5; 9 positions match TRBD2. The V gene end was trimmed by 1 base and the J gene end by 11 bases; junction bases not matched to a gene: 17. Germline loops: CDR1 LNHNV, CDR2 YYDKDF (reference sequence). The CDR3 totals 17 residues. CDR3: CATSRGDLTSGGGEQYF. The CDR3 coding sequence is TGTGCCACCAGCAGAGGGGACCTGACTAGCGGAGGTGGGGAGCAGTACTTC.

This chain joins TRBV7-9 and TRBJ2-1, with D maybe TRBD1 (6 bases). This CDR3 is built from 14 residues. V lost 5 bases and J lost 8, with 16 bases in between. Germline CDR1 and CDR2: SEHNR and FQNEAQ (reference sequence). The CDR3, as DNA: TGTGCCAGCAGCCCACTAGGAGCAGGGGATGAGCAGTTCTTC. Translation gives CASSPLGAGDEQFF. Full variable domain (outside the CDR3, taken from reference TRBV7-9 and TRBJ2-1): DTGVSQNPRHKITKRGQNVTFRCDPISEHNRLYWYRQTLGQGPEFLTYFQNEAQLEKSRLLSDRFSAERPKGSFSTLEIQRTEQGDSAMYLCASSPLGAGDEQFFGPGTRLTVL.

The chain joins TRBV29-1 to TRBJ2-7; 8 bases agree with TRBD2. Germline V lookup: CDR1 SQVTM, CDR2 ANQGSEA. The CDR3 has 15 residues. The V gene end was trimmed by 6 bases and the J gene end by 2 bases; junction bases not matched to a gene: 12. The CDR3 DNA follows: TGCAGCGTCCTGCGGCGGGGGACTAGTACCTACGAGCAGTACTTC. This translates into CSVLRRGTSTYEQYF.

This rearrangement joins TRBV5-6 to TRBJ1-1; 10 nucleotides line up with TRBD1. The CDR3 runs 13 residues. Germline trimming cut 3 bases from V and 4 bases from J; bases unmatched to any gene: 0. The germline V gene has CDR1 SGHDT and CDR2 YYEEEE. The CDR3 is CASSWTGGTEAFF. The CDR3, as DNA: TGTGCCAGCAGCTGGACAGGGGGCACTGAAGCTTTCTTT.

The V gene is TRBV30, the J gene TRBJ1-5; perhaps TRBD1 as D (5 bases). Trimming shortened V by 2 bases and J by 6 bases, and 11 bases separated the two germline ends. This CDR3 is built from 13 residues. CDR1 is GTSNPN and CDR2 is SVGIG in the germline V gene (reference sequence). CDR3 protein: CAWSRQGSQPQHF. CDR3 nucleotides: TGTGCCTGGAGTCGGCAGGGCAGTCAGCCCCAGCATTTT.

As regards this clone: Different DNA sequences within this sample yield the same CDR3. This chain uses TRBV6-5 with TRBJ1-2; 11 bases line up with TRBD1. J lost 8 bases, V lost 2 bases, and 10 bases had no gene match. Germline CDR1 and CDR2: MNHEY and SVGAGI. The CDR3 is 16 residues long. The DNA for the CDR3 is TGTGCCAGCAGTTACGAGGGGACAGGGGGACTGAAAGGCTACACCTTC. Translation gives CASSYEGTGGLKGYTF.

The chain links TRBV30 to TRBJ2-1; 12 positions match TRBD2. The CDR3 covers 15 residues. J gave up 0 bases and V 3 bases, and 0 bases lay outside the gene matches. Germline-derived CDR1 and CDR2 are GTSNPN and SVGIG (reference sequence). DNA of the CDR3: TGTGCCTGGAGGACTAGCGGGAGCTCCTACAATGAGCAGTTCTTC. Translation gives CAWRTSGSSYNEQFF.

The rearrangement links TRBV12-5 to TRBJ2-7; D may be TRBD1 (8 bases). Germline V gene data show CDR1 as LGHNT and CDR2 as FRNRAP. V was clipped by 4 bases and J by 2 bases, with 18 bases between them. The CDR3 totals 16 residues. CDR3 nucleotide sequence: TGTGCTAGTGGTTCCCGGACAGGGAGGGCAGCCTACGAGCAGTACTTC. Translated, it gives CASGSRTGRAAYEQYF.

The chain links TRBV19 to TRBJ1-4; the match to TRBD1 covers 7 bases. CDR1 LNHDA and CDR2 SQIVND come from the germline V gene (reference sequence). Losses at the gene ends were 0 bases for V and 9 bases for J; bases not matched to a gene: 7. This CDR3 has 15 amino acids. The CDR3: CASSIDHQGVKKLFF. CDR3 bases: TGTGCCAGTAGTATAGATCATCAGGGGGTTAAAAAACTGTTTTTT.

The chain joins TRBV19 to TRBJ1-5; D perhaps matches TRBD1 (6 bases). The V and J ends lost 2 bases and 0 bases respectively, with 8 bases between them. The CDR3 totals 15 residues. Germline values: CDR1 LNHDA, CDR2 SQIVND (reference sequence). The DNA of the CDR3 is TGTGCCAGTAGTATAAAGGGGGTTAGCAATCAGCCCCAGCATTTT. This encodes CASSIKGVSNQPQHF.

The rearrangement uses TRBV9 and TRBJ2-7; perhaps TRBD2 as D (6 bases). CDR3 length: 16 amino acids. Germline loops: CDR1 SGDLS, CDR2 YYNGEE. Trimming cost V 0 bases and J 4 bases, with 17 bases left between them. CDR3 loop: CASSVGPDTGVYEQYF. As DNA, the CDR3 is TGTGCCAGCAGCGTAGGCCCTGATACGGGGGTTTACGAGCAGTACTTC.

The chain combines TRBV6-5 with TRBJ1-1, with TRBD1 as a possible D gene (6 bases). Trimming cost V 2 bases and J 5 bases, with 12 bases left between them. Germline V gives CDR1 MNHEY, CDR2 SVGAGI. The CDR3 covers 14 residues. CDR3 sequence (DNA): TGTGCCAGCAGTTACGGGGGCAGGGTAACTGAAGCTTTCTTT. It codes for CASSYGGRVTEAFF.

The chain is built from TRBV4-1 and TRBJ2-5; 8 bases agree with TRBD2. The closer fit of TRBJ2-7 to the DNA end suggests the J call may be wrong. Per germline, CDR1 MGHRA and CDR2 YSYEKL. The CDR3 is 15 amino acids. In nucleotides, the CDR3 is TGCGCCAGCAGCCAAGGGAGCGGGAGTGTCTACGAGCAGTACTTC. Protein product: CASSQGSGSVYEQYF.